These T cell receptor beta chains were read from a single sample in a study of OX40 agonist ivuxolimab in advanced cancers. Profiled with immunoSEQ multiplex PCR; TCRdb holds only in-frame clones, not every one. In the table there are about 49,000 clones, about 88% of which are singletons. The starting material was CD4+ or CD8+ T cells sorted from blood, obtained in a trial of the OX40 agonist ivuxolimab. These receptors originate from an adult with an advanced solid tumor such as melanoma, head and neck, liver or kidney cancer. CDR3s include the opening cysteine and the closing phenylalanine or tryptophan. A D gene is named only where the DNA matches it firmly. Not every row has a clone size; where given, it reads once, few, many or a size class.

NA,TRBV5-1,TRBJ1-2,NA,CASSLQGNYGYTF,TGCGCCAGCAGCTTGCAGGGGAACTATGGCTACACCTTC
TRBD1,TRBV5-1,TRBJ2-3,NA,CASRAPGQGTDTQYF,TGCGCCAGCCGCGCCCCTGGACAGGGCACAGATACGCAGTATTTT
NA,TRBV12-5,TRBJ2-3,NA,CASAPRLGGTQYF,TGTGCTAGTGCCCCTCGGCTTGGGGGAACGCAGTATTTT
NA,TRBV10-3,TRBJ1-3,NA,CAITPDGSYSGNTIYF,TGTGCCATCACCCCCGACGGGTCCTACTCTGGAAACACCATATATTTT
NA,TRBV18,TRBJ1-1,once,CASSRIGTPNTEAFF,TGTGCCAGCTCCCGCATCGGGACTCCGAACACTGAAGCTTTCTTT
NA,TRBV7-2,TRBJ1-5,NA,CASSLGGTGNQPQHF,TGTGCCAGCAGCTTAGGGGGCACGGGCAATCAGCCCCAGCATTTT
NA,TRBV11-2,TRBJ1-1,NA,CASSYQGAHQTFF,TGTGCCAGCAGCTATCAGGGAGCGCACCAAACTTTCTTT
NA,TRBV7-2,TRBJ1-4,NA,CASSLARDGGKLFF,TGTGCCAGCAGCTTAGCCAGGGATGGAGGAAAACTGTTTTTT
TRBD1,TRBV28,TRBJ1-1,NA,CASSFRQGLAFF,TGTGCCAGCAGTTTCCGACAGGGTTTGGCTTTCTTT
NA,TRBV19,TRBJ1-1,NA,CASRNTVNTEAFF,TGTGCCAGTAGAAACACCGTGAACACTGAAGCTTTCTTT
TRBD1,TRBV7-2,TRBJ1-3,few,CASSPPDRQNSNTIYF,TGTGCCAGCAGCCCACCGGACAGGCAGAACTCAAACACCATATATTTT
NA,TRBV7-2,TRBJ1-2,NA,CASSLMSRGNYGYTF,TGTGCCAGCAGCTTAATGAGTAGAGGGAACTATGGCTACACCTTC
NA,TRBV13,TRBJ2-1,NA,CASSLFGGQRSNEQFF,TGTGCCAGCAGCTTATTCGGCGGCCAACGGAGCAATGAGCAGTTCTTC
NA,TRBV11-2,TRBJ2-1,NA,CASSVFGTRNEQFF,TGTGCCAGCAGCGTCTTCGGGACCCGAAATGAGCAGTTCTTC
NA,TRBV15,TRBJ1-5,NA,CATSRGSFRGDQPQHF,TGTGCCACCAGCAGGGGGAGCTTTAGGGGGGATCAGCCCCAGCATTTT
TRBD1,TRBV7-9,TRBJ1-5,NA,CASSSDRGRNQPQHF,TGTGCCAGCAGCTCGGACAGGGGGCGGAATCAGCCCCAGCATTTT
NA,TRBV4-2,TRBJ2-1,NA,CASSQVSEWNNEQFF,TGTGCCAGCAGCCAAGTCAGCGAATGGAACAATGAGCAGTTCTTC
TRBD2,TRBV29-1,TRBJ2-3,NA,CSVGASGKDTQYF,TGCAGCGTTGGGGCTAGCGGGAAGGATACGCAGTATTTT
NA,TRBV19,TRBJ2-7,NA,CASMEGPSYEQYF,TGTGCCAGTATGGAGGGGCCCTCCTACGAGCAGTACTTC
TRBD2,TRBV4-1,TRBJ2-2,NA,CASSHGLAGGPTGELFF,TGCGCCAGCAGCCATGGACTAGCGGGAGGGCCGACCGGGGAGCTGTTTTTT
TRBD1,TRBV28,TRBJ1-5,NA,CASSWDRGLNQPQHF,TGTGCCAGCAGTTGGGACAGGGGATTAAATCAGCCCCAGCATTTT
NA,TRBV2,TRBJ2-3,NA,CASSEGLEVGADTQYF,TGTGCCAGCAGTGAAGGGCTAGAGGTCGGCGCAGATACGCAGTATTTT
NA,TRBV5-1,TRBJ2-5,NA,CASSLGARETQYF,TGCGCCAGCAGCTTGGGGGCGCGGGAGACCCAGTACTTC
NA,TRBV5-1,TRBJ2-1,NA,CASSLLANEQFF,TGCGCCAGCAGCTTGTTGGCGAATGAGCAGTTCTTC
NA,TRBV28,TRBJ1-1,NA,CASSYLPEGTEAFF,TGTGCCAGCAGTTACCTCCCAGAGGGGACTGAAGCTTTCTTT
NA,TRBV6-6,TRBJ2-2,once,CASSYSYRMATGELFF,TGTGCCAGCAGTTACTCGTATAGGATGGCCACCGGGGAGCTGTTTTTT
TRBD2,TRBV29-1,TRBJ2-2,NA,CSVGLAGEGELFF,TGCAGCGTTGGGCTAGCGGGAGAAGGGGAGCTGTTTTTT
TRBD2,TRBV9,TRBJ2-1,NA,CASGAGGRDNEQFF,TGTGCCAGCGGAGCGGGAGGAAGGGACAATGAGCAGTTCTTC
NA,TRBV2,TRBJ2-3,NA,CASSRLRDTQYF,TGTGCCAGCAGTCGACTCAGAGATACGCAGTATTTT
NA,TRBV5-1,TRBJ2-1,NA,CASRYDRYNEQFF,TGCGCCAGCAGATACGACAGGTACAATGAGCAGTTCTTC
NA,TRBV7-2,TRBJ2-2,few,CASSPRGGNTGELFF,TGTGCCAGCAGCCCACGAGGCGGTAACACCGGGGAGCTGTTTTTT
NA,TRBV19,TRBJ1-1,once,CASSQNQDAFF,TGTGCCAGTAGTCAAAACCAAGACGCTTTCTTT
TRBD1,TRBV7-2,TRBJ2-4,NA,CASSLGSGTVPFF,TGTGCCAGCAGCTTAGGTTCCGGGACAGTCCCTTTTTTC
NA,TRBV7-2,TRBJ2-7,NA,CASSLGWTEVYEQYF,TGTGCCAGCAGCTTGGGGTGGACAGAGGTTTACGAGCAGTACTTC
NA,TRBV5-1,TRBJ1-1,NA,CASSLGHTNTEAFF,TGCGCCAGCAGCTTGGGACATACCAACACTGAAGCTTTCTTT
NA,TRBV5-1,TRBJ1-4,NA,CASSLVGQGENEKLFF,TGCGCCAGCAGCTTGGTAGGGCAGGGAGAGAATGAAAAACTGTTTTTT
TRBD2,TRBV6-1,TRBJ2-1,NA,CASTPSGRANEQFF,TGTGCCAGCACTCCTAGCGGGAGGGCGAATGAGCAGTTCTTC
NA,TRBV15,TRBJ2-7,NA,CATSIKIRGLSTYEQYF,TGTGCCACCAGCATTAAGATAAGAGGACTCTCTACCTACGAGCAGTACTTC
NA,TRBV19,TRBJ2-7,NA,CASSIGRGQPLLEYEQYF,TGTGCCAGTAGTATAGGGAGAGGACAGCCCCTCCTGGAATACGAGCAGTACTTC
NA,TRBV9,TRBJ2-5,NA,CASSALLGGTQYF,TGTGCCAGCAGCGCCCTTTTGGGGGGAACCCAGTACTTC
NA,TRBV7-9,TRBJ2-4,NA,CASSLGPRGNMAKNIQYF,TGTGCCAGCAGCTTAGGCCCCAGGGGAAACATGGCCAAAAACATTCAGTACTTC
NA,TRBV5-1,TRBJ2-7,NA,CASSLSVGGGQDEQYF,TGCGCCAGCAGCTTGTCTGTGGGAGGCGGTCAAGACGAGCAGTACTTC
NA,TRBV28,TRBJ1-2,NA,CASRSGTTNYGYTF,TGTGCCAGCCGGTCCGGGACAACTAACTATGGCTACACCTTC
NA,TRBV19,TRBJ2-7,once,CASSIELTYEQYF,TGTGCCAGTAGTATAGAGTTAACCTACGAGCAGTACTTC
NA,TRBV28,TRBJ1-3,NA,CASFRGTGNTIYF,TGTGCCAGCTTTCGGGGAACGGGAAACACCATATATTTT
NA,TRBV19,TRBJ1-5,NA,CASTMTASNQPQHF,TGTGCCAGTACGATGACAGCTAGCAATCAGCCCCAGCATTTT
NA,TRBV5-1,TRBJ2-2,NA,CASSLQAWANTGELFF,TGCGCCAGCAGCTTACAAGCTTGGGCGAACACCGGGGAGCTGTTTTTT
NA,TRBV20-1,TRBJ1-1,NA,CSARGQAEAFF,TGCAGTGCTAGAGGTCAGGCTGAAGCTTTCTTT
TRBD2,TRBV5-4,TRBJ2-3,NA,CASSLGLAGGTDTQYF,TGTGCCAGCAGCTTGGGTTTAGCGGGAGGTACAGATACGCAGTATTTT
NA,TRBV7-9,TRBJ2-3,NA,CASSFTEGAGDTQYF,TGTGCCAGCAGCTTCACGGAAGGGGCCGGAGATACGCAGTATTTT
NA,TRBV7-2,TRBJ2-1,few,CASSLNRLNEQFF,TGTGCCAGCAGCTTAAATAGGCTAAATGAGCAGTTCTTC
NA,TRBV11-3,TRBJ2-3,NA,CASSGGLEDQDTQYF,TGTGCCAGCAGCGGGGGACTGGAGGACCAAGATACGCAGTATTTT
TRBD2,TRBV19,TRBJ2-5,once,CASSILSSGKEGETQYF,TGTGCCAGTAGTATTCTGTCTAGCGGGAAGGAGGGAGAGACCCAGTACTTC